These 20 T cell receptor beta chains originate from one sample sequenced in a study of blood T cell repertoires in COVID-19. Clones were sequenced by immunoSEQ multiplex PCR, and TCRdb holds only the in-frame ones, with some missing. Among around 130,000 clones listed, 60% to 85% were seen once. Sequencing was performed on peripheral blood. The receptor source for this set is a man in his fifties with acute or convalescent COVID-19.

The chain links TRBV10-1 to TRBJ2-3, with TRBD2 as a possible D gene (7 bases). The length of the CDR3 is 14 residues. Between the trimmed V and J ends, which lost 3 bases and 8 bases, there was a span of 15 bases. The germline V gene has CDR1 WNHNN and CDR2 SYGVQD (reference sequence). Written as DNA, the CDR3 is TGCGCCAGCAGTGAAGGGGGGGCCCCGGCTACGCAGTATTTT. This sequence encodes CASSEGGAPATQYF.

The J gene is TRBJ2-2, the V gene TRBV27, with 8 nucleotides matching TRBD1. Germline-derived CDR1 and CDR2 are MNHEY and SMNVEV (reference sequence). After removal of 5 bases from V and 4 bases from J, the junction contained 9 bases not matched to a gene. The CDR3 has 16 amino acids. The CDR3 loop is CASSLGQGGTTGELFF. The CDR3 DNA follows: TGTGCCAGCAGTCTCGGACAGGGAGGCACCACCGGGGAGCTGTTTTTT.

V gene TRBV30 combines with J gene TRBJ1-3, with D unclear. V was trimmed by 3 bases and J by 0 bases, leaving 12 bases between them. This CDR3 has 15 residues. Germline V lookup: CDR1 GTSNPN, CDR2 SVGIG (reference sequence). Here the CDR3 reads CAWRSTHSSGNTIYF. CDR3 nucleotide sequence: TGTGCCTGGAGGTCGACACATTCCTCTGGAAACACCATATATTTT. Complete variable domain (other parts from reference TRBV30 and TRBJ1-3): SQTIHQWPATLVQPVGSPLSLECTVEGTSNPNLYWYRQAAGRGLQLLFYSVGIGQISSEVPQNLSASRPQDRQFILSSKKLLLSDSGFYLCAWRSTHSSGNTIYFGEGSWLTVV.

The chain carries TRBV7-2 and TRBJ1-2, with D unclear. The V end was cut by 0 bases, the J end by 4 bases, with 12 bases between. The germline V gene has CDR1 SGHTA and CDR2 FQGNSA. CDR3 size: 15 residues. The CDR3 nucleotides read TGTGCCAGCAGCTTAGCGGCCATGGCGGGCTATGGCTACACCTTC. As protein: CASSLAAMAGYGYTF.

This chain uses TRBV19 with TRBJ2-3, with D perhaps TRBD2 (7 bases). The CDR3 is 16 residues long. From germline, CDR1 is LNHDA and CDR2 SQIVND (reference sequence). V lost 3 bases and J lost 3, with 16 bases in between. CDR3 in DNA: TGTGCCAGTAGTATCATCGGCGGGGGCGGAACAGATACGCAGTATTTT. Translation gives CASSIIGGGGTDTQYF.

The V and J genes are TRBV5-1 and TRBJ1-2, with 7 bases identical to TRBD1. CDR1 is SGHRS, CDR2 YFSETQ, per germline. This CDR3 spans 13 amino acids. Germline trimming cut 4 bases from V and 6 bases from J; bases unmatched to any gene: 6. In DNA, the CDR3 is TGCGCCAGCAGCCTAGGGACAGATGATGGCTACACCTTC. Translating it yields CASSLGTDDGYTF.

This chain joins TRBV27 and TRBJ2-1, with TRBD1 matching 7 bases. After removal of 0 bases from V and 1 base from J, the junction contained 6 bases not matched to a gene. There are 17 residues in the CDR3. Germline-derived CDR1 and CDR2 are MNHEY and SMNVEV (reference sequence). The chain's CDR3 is CASSLSTGANSYNEQFF. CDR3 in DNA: TGTGCCAGCAGTTTATCTACAGGGGCAAATTCCTACAATGAGCAGTTCTTC.

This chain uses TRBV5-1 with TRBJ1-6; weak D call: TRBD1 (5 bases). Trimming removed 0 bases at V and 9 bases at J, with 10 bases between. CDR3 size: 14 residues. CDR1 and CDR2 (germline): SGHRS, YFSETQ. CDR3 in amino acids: CASSLDQGGSPLHF. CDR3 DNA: TGCGCCAGCAGCTTGGACCAGGGAGGTTCACCCCTCCACTTT.

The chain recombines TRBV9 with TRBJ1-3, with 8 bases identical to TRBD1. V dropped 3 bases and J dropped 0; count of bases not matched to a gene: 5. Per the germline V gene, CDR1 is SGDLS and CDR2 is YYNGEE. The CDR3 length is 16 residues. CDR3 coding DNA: TGTGCCAGCAGCGCGACCGGGACAGGCTCTGGAAACACCATATATTTT. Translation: CASSATGTGSGNTIYF.

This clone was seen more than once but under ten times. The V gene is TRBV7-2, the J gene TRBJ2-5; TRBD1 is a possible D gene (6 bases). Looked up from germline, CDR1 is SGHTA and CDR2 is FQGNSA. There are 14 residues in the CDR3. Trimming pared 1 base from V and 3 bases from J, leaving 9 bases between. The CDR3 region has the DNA TGTGCCAGCAGCTTAGGTGGACAGAAAGAGACCCAGTACTTC. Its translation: CASSLGGQKETQYF.

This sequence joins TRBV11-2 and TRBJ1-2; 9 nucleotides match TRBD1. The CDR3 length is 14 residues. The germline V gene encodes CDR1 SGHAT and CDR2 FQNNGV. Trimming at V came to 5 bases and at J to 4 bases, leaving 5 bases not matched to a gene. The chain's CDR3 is CASSRTGGTYGYTF. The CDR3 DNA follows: TGTGCCAGCAGCCGCACAGGGGGCACCTATGGCTACACCTTC. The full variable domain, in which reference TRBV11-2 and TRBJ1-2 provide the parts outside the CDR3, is EAGVAQSPRYKIIEKRQSVAFWCNPISGHATLYWYQQILGQGPKLLIQFQNNGVVDDSQLPKDRFSAERLKGVDSTLKIQPAKLEDSAVYLCASSRTGGTYGYTFGSGTRLTVV.

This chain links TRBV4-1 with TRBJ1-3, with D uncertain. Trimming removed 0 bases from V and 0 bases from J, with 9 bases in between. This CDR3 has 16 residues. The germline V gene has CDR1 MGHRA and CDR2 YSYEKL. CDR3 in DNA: TGCGCCAGCAGCCAAGAAAGGAGAAACTCTGGAAACACCATATATTTT. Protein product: CASSQERRNSGNTIYF.

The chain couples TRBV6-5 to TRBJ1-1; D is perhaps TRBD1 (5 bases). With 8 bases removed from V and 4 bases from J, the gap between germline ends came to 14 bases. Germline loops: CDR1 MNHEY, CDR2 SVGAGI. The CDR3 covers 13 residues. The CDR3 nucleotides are TGTGCCAGCTCTCCTACAGGAGCCACTGAAGCTTTCTTT. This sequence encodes CASSPTGATEAFF.

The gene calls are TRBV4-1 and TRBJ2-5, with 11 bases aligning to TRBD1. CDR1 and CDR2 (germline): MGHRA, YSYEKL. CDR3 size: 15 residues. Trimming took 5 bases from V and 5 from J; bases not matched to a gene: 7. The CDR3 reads CASSGGQGAGETQYF. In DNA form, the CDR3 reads TGCGCCAGCAGCGGTGGACAGGGGGCCGGGGAGACCCAGTACTTC.

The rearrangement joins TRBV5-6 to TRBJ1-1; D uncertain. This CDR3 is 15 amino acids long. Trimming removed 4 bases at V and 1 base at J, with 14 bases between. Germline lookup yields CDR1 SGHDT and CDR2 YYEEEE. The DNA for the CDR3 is TGTGCCAGCAGCCTCCGACACACCCAGAACACTGAAGCTTTCTTT. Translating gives CASSLRHTQNTEAFF.

CDR3 in DNA: TGTGCCAGTAGTTTCCGCTATGGCTACACCTTC. The encoded protein is CASSFRYGYTF. This chain uses TRBV19 with TRBJ1-2; no clear D gene. Germline V gives CDR1 LNHDA, CDR2 SQIVND (reference sequence). The CDR3 loop spans 11 amino acids. V was clipped by 5 bases and J by 4 bases, with 5 bases between them.

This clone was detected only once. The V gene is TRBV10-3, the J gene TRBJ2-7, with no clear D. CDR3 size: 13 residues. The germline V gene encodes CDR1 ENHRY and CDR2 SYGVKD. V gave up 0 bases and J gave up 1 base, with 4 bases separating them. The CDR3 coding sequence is TGTGCCATCAGTGAGTCCGGGTCCTACGAGCAGTACTTC. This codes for CAISESGSYEQYF.

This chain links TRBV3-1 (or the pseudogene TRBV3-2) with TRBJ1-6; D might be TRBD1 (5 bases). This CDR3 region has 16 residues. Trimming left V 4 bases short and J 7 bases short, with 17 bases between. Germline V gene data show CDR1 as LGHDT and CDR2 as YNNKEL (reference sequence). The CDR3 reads CASSLRQGVGNSPLHF. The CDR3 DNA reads TGTGCCAGCAGCCTCCGGCAAGGGGTGGGAAATTCACCCCTCCACTTT.

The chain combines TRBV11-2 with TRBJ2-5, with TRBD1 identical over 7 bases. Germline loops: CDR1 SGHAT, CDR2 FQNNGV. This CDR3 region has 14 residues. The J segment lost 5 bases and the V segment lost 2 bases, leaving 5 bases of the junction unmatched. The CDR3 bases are TGTGCCAGCAGCTTAAGGGGGCAAGGGGAGACCCAGTACTTC. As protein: CASSLRGQGETQYF.

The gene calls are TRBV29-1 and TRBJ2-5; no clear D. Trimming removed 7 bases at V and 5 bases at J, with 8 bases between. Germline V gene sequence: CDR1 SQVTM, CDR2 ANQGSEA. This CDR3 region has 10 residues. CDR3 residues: CSALRETQYF. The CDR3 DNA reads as TGCAGCGCCCTCCGTGAGACCCAGTACTTC.